This entry lists 18 T cell receptor beta chains sequenced from one sample in a study of sequential checkpoint blockade in melanoma. The treatment denotes: randomized to nivolumab then ipilimumab (arm A) or the reverse (arm B). Profiling relied on immunoSEQ multiplex PCR, and the TCRdb table lists in-frame clones only, not all of them. This sample yields under 14,000 clones, of which 50% to 65% are seen a single time; approximately 15% belongs to the top ten. The material sequenced was CD8+ T cells sorted from blood (inferred from file names), taken from a patient given nivolumab and ipilimumab in sequence. These receptors all stem from a human donor with melanoma.

This clone was detected only once. The V and J genes are TRBV27 and TRBJ2-2, with D tentatively TRBD1 (6 bases). CDR1 is MNHEY and CDR2 is SMNVEV in the germline V gene (reference sequence). Trimming took off 0 bases at V and 5 bases at J, with 10 bases between the two ends. The CDR3 is 15 amino acids. The CDR3 loop reads CASSLSTGRTGELFF. The CDR3 DNA reads TGTGCCAGCAGTTTATCGACAGGTAGAACCGGGGAGCTGTTTTTT.

The chain employs TRBV14 and TRBJ1-1; 10 bases map to TRBD1. The length of the CDR3 is 14 residues. V lost 6 bases and J lost 3; bases outside the gene matches: 4. Germline V lookup: CDR1 SGHDN, CDR2 FVKESK. CDR3 nucleotide sequence: TGTGCCAGCAGACTCGGGACAGGGGACACTGAAGCTTTCTTT. Amino acid sequence: CASRLGTGDTEAFF.

Worth noting for this clone: Other DNA sequences in this specimen translate into the identical CDR3. V gene TRBV7-2 combines with J gene TRBJ2-7, with 7 bases identical to TRBD1. The CDR3 contains 13 residues. Germline V CDR1 and CDR2: SGHTA, FQGNSA. With V trimmed by 5 bases and J by 0 bases, 1 base remained unmatched. CDR3 in amino acids: CASSRDSSYEQYF. The CDR3 region has the DNA TGTGCCAGCAGCCGGGACAGCTCCTACGAGCAGTACTTC.

This clone has only a few counts. The CDR3: CASSVPKGLYYEQYF. As DNA, the CDR3 is TGTGCCAGCAGTGTTCCTAAGGGACTATACTACGAGCAGTACTTC. V and J are TRBV28 and TRBJ2-7; TRBD2 matches at 7 bases. The CDR3 covers 15 residues. V shed 5 bases and J 3 bases; nucleotides not matched to a gene: 10. Germline CDR1 is MDHEN and CDR2 is SYDVKM.

CDR3 region: CASSQSSSEQFF. The CDR3 nucleotides are TGCGCCAGCAGCCAATCTAGCAGTGAGCAGTTCTTC. This chain joins TRBV4-3 and TRBJ2-1; the D gene is possibly TRBD2 (5 bases). Trimming removed 2 bases at V and 9 bases at J, with 8 bases between. The CDR3 is made up of 12 amino acids. Germline V gene data show CDR1 as LGHNA and CDR2 as YSLEER.

There are a few counts of this clone. The genes are TRBV4-1 and TRBJ1-3; D is uncertain. The germline V gene encodes CDR1 MGHRA and CDR2 YSYEKL. The CDR3 loop spans 15 amino acids. With 0 bases removed from V and 9 bases from J, the gap between germline ends came to 15 bases. CDR3 sequence reads: CASSQDRNMGGTIYF. The CDR3 region has the DNA TGCGCCAGCAGCCAAGATCGCAATATGGGAGGCACCATATATTTT.

This chain connects TRBV4-3 to TRBJ2-1; no reliable D call. Trimming left V 4 bases short and J 2 bases short, with 6 bases between. CDR1 LGHNA and CDR2 YSLEER come from the germline V gene. This CDR3 is 13 amino acids long. The CDR3 DNA follows: TGCGCCAGCAGCCCCCTTCCCTACAATGAGCAGTTCTTC. As protein: CASSPLPYNEQFF.

This rearrangement joins TRBV7-8 to TRBJ1-4; D is possibly TRBD1 (5 bases). The V gene lost 0 bases and the J gene lost 6 bases, with 5 bases spanning the gap. Germline V gene data show CDR1 as SGHVS and CDR2 as FQNEAQ. The CDR3 covers 13 residues. The CDR3 loop is CASSLAGDEKLFF. The CDR3 region has the DNA TGTGCCAGCAGCTTAGCAGGGGATGAAAAACTGTTTTTT.

The chain has TRBV30 and TRBJ2-7; 10 nucleotides match TRBD2. CDR1 is GTSNPN and CDR2 is SVGIG in the germline V gene (reference sequence). V shed 2 bases, J shed 5 bases, and the junction held 6 bases outside the gene matches. CDR3 size: 14 residues. CDR3 bases: TGTGCCTGGAGTCGGACTAGCGGAAGCGACGAGCAGTACTTC. Translating gives CAWSRTSGSDEQYF.

This clone was counted once. V usage is TRBV30 and J usage is TRBJ2-7; D uncertain. Trimming removed 2 bases at V and 0 bases at J, with 11 bases between. The CDR3 covers 14 residues. The germline CDR1 and CDR2 sequences are GTSNPN and SVGIG (reference sequence). CDR3 protein: CAWSLGHSSYEQYF. The CDR3 DNA reads TGTGCCTGGAGTCTGGGCCACAGCTCCTACGAGCAGTACTTC.

This rearrangement joins TRBV6-9 to TRBJ2-5; the D is unclear. CDR1 MNHGY and CDR2 SVAAGI come from the germline V gene. V lost 4 bases and J lost 0, with 12 bases in between. The CDR3 totals 15 residues. The CDR3 coding sequence is TGTGCCAGCAGTTTGCCCCGACACGACCAAGAGACCCAGTACTTC. Translating gives CASSLPRHDQETQYF.

The chain carries TRBV19 and TRBJ2-1; 14 bases agree with TRBD2. The CDR3 is 20 amino acids. Germline V lookup: CDR1 LNHDA, CDR2 SQIVND (reference sequence). Trimming at V came to 9 bases and at J to 0 bases, leaving 16 bases not matched to a gene. The CDR3 is CASQISGLAGGPSSYNEQFF. CDR3 nucleotides: TGTGCCAGCCAAATCAGTGGACTAGCGGGAGGCCCTAGCTCCTACAATGAGCAGTTCTTC.

This clone appeared a single time. CDR3 sequence: CASSLSGGYYEQYF. The DNA for the CDR3 is TGTGCCAGCAGTTTGTCAGGGGGCTACTACGAGCAGTACTTC. This rearrangement joins TRBV27 to TRBJ2-7; 8 positions match TRBD1. Germline CDR1 MNHEY, CDR2 SMNVEV (reference sequence). There are 14 residues in the CDR3. V was pared by 3 bases and J by 3 bases, with 4 bases of the junction left unmatched.

A note on this clone: This may be a read error, as it is one base from a much larger clone. The chain links TRBV4-2 to TRBJ1-1, with a tentative D call TRBD1 (6 bases). Looked up from germline, CDR1 is LGHNA and CDR2 is YNFKEQ. V lost 1 base, J lost 5 bases, and 14 bases lay in between. The CDR3 is 15 amino acids. CDR3 sequence (DNA): TGTGCCAGCAGCCAAGGGGGAGGGGGATGGACTGAAGCTTTCTTT. It codes for CASSQGGGGWTEAFF.

V gene TRBV2 combines with J gene TRBJ2-7, with TRBD2 matching 7 bases. The CDR3 loop spans 14 amino acids. Trimming removed 4 bases from V and 2 bases from J; junction bases left unmatched: 5. The germline V gene encodes CDR1 SNHLY and CDR2 FYNNEI. The CDR3 nucleotides read TGTGCCAGCAGTGGGGGGGGGATCACCTACGAGCAGTACTTC. Translating it yields CASSGGGITYEQYF. The whole variable domain, filled in from reference TRBV2 and TRBJ2-7, reads EPEVTQTPSHQVTQMGQEVILRCVPISNHLYFYWYRQILGQKVEFLVSFYNNEISEKSEIFDDQFSVERPDGSNFTLKIRSTKLEDSAMYFCASSGGGITYEQYFGPGTRLTVT.

The chain is built from TRBV19 and TRBJ2-1, with a tentative D call TRBD2 (6 bases). Germline V gene sequence: CDR1 LNHDA, CDR2 SQIVND (reference sequence). V was shortened by 2 bases and J by 2 bases, with 10 bases between the two germline ends. CDR3 length equals 15 residues. CDR3 DNA sequence: TGTGCCAGTAGTATAACGGGAGTGCCCTACAATGAGCAGTTCTTC. This translates into CASSITGVPYNEQFF. The variable domain in full, completed from reference TRBV19 and TRBJ2-1, reads DGGITQSPKYLFRKEGQNVTLSCEQNLNHDAMYWYRQDPGQGLRLIYYSQIVNDFQKGDIAEGYSVSREKKESFPLTVTSAQKNPTAFYLCASSITGVPYNEQFFGPGTRLTVL.

This clone was seen a handful of times. The chain couples TRBV19 to TRBJ2-7; a weak D match, TRBD2 (6 bases). Germline lookup yields CDR1 LNHDA and CDR2 SQIVND (reference sequence). V was shortened by 4 bases and J by 4 bases, with 17 bases between the two germline ends. This CDR3 is 15 amino acids long. The CDR3 nucleotides are TGTGCCAGTAGTAGGTTCTTCGGGACTTCTTACGAGCAGTACTTC. It translates to CASSRFFGTSYEQYF.

This chain connects TRBV13 to TRBJ2-5, with D perhaps matching TRBD1 (6 bases). This CDR3 is built from 15 residues. Germline values: CDR1 PRHDT, CDR2 FYEKMQ (reference sequence). The V end was cut by 0 bases, the J end by 5 bases, with 13 bases between. DNA of the CDR3: TGTGCCAGCAGCTTAGGGACAGGTGTATTCGAGACCCAGTACTTC. Translated: CASSLGTGVFETQYF.